This T cell receptor (beta chain) was sequenced for a study of vaccination and CD4 T cells after COVID-19. The Oncomine TCR Beta short-read assay sequenced DNA from cultured CD4+ T cells. TCRdb passed the PCR reads through MiXCR, listing each CDR3 protein once. There are some 12,000 distinct CDR3 sequences in the sample; roughly 55% occur only once, and roughly 22% lies in the top ten. Germline CDR1 reads DFQATT; CDR2 reads SNEGSKA (reference sequence). CDR3 length equals 15 residues. Trimming cost V 7 bases and J 6 bases; bases outside gene matches: 10. Treatment meaning: 10-day PBMC culture with coronavirus spike peptide pools or control peptides (ViraFEST assay). Cell culture was performed with around 2 million PBMCs per well in the presence of approximately 10 IU/ml IL-2 and 9.5 to 10 ug/ml peptide pools. In regard to this clonotype: The antigen is unknown.

Study observations and caveats: SARS-CoV-2-reactive clonotype medians increased from about 22 to 38, not significantly. The authors studied relatively few convalescent patients and analyzed no early post-infection timepoints.

Sequencing input: CD4+ T cells from blood, cultured in vitro. The receptor comes from a human donor who had recovered from COVID-19. This chain links TRBV20-1 with TRBJ2-1; TRBD2 matches at 12 bases. The CDR3, as DNA: TGCAGTGGGGTTAGGACTAGCGGGATTTTCAATGAGCAGTTCTTC. Protein sequence: CSGVRTSGIFNEQFF.